Each of the 19 T cell receptor beta chains below was sequenced from the same sample in a study of glioma-infiltrating T cells. Using RNA template, CDR3s of TCR alpha and beta were amplified with iRepertoire arm-PCR. Each CDR3 protein gets one entry after TCRdb re-called the multiplex PCR reads with MiXCR. Here the sample spans roughly 40,000 distinct CDR3 sequences, more than 20% being singletons. The sample was glioma tissue, nonneoplastic brain tissue, or PBMCs (not recorded which). The receptor set was obtained from a human donor with low-grade glioma or glioblastoma, undergoing nonglioma brain surgery, or in good health (not recorded which).

This clonotype was picked up many times. The gene calls are TRBV6-1 and TRBJ2-6, with 10 bases matching TRBD2. CDR1 is MNHNS and CDR2 is SASEGT in the germline V gene. CDR3 length equals 18 residues. V lost 6 bases and J lost 0; bases outside the gene matches: 8. This CDR3 reads CASRTTSGIHSGANVLTF. CDR3 DNA: TGTGCCAGCAGGACAACTAGCGGGATACACTCTGGGGCCAACGTCCTGACTTTC.

This clonotype came up many times. The chain combines TRBV18 with TRBJ1-5; possible D gene TRBD1, 5 bases. Per germline, CDR1 KGHSH and CDR2 LQKENI. V gave up 3 bases and J gave up 0 bases, with 12 bases separating them. The CDR3 is 16 residues long. The CDR3, as DNA: TGTGCCAGCTCACCGACAGACGTTTATAGCAATCAGCCCCAGCATTTT. Translation gives CASSPTDVYSNQPQHF.

In regard to this clonotype: A much larger clone sits a single nucleotide away, making a read error possible. Written as DNA, the CDR3 is TGTGCCGGCAGTGATGGGCTAGGGGACAATGAGCAGTTCTTC. Amino acid sequence: CAGSDGLGDNEQFF. This sequence joins TRBV2 and TRBJ2-1, with D perhaps TRBD1 (5 bases). The CDR3 has 14 amino acids. Germline-derived CDR1 and CDR2 are SNHLY and FYNNEI. The full variable domain, its missing parts supplied by reference TRBV2 and TRBJ2-1, is EPEVTQTPSHQVTQMGQEVILRCVPISNHLYFYWYRQILGQKVEFLVSFYNNEISEKSEIFDDQFSVERPDGSNFTLKIRSTKLEDSAMYFCAGSDGLGDNEQFFGPGTRLTVL.

Turning to this clonotype: A much larger clone lies a single base off, so this may be a read error. The gene calls are TRBV12-3 or TRBV12-4 and TRBJ1-3; no firm D call. The CDR3 is made up of 14 amino acids. The CDR3 sequence is CASSFASSGDTIYF. DNA of the CDR3: TGTGCCAGCAGTTTCGCTAGCTCTGGAGACACCATATATTTT.

This clonotype occurred many times. In nucleotides, the CDR3 is TGTGCCAGCAGCGAGTCGTCCGGGACAGCGAGAGAGACCCAGTACTTC. Its protein product is CASSESSGTARETQYF. This sequence joins TRBV6-4 and TRBJ2-5, with 7 bases lining up with TRBD1. The CDR3 loop spans 16 amino acids. The ends lost 6 bases at V and 4 bases at J; junction bases unmatched: 14. Germline loops: CDR1 MRHNA, CDR2 SNTAGT.

This clonotype appeared a single time. V is TRBV29-1 and J is TRBJ2-1; TRBD2 agrees at 9 bases. V shed 6 bases and J 0 bases; nucleotides not matched to a gene: 6. Germline V lookup: CDR1 SQVTM, CDR2 ANQGSEA. CDR3 length: 15 amino acids. The CDR3 loop is CSVRTSVSSYNEQFF. The CDR3 DNA follows: TGCAGCGTCCGGACTAGCGTTAGCTCCTACAATGAGCAGTTCTTC.

As concerns this clonotype: A read error may be the cause here, since a much bigger clone is one base away. The gene calls are TRBV2 and TRBJ1-2; D is undetermined. CDR1 and CDR2 from the germline V gene are SNHLY and FYNNEI. There are 13 residues in the CDR3. The V end lost 3 bases, the J end lost 4 bases, and 9 bases lay between the germline ends. CDR3 DNA: TGTGCCAGCAGTGACAGCGCCTGCTATGGCTACACCTTC. Its protein product is CASSDSACYGYTF.

This clonotype was recorded many times. The chain is built from TRBV25-1 and TRBJ1-5; TRBD1 matches 8 bases. V lost 5 bases to trimming and J lost 6 bases; unmatched junction nucleotides: 9. The CDR3 contains 15 residues. Looked up from germline, CDR1 is MGHDK and CDR2 is SYGVNS. CDR3 loop: CASSPTWTGIQPQHF. The DNA for the CDR3 is TGTGCCAGCAGTCCCACCTGGACAGGGATTCAGCCCCAGCATTTT.

This clonotype has ten or more counts. The chain carries TRBV2 and TRBJ2-7, with D possibly being TRBD1 (6 bases). The CDR3 covers 12 residues. Germline assignment: CDR1 SNHLY and CDR2 FYNNEI. Trimming removed 6 bases at V and 6 bases at J, with 12 bases between. The CDR3 loop reads CASRGPRGEQYF. The CDR3 DNA is TGTGCCAGCAGGGGTCCCAGGGGCGAGCAGTACTTC.

Sample share makes this clonotype medium-sized (0.01 to 0.1%). The chain joins TRBV6-1 to TRBJ2-1; maybe TRBD2 (5 bases). Trimming shortened V by 3 bases and J by 0 bases, and 6 bases separated the two germline ends. There are 14 residues in the CDR3. Germline CDR1 is MNHNS and CDR2 is SASEGT. The CDR3 DNA sequence: TGTGCCAGCAGTGAGGGGAGCTCCTACAATGAGCAGTTCTTC. This gives the protein CASSEGSSYNEQFF.

This clonotype was counted many times. The chain has TRBV12-3 or TRBV12-4 and TRBJ2-3; TRBD1 matches at 10 bases. V shed 6 bases, J shed 6 bases, and the junction held 12 bases outside the gene matches. This CDR3 is built from 16 residues. The CDR3 sequence is CASSPRQGARIDTQYF. The CDR3 DNA reads TGTGCCAGCAGCCCTAGACAGGGGGCGAGAATCGATACGCAGTATTTT.

This clonotype showed up many times. The J gene is TRBJ2-5, the V gene TRBV27, with 9 bases identical to TRBD2. CDR1 is MNHEY and CDR2 is SMNVEV in the germline V gene (reference sequence). V lost 3 bases and J lost 1; bases outside the gene matches: 3. The CDR3 has 15 amino acids. For the CDR3, the DNA is TGTGCCAGCAGTTTTGGGACTAGCACCCAAGAGACCCAGTACTTC. Its protein product is CASSFGTSTQETQYF.

This clonotype was detected many times. CDR3 bases: TGTGCCAGCAGCCCTCGTGCACTAGCGGGGAAACAAGAGACCCAGTACTTC. This translates into CASSPRALAGKQETQYF. This chain joins TRBV14 and TRBJ2-5; 10 nucleotides line up with TRBD2. The germline V gene has CDR1 SGHDN and CDR2 FVKESK. There are 17 residues in the CDR3. V trimming: 4 bases; J trimming: 2 bases; junction bases outside the gene matches: 10.

This clonotype was detected ten times or more. V usage is TRBV3-1 and J usage is TRBJ2-5; D ambiguous. The length of the CDR3 is 14 residues. Between the trimmed V and J ends, which lost 0 bases and 4 bases, there was a span of 9 bases. Germline-derived CDR1 and CDR2 are LGHDT and YNNKEL (reference sequence). This chain's CDR3 is CASSQDASRETQYF. The CDR3 DNA sequence: TGTGCCAGCAGCCAAGATGCGAGTAGAGAGACCCAGTACTTC.

Details on this clonotype: This may arise from a read error, as a much more abundant clone is one base away. V is TRBV3-1 and J is TRBJ2-5; 13 bases agree with TRBD2. The ends lost 5 bases at V and 5 bases at J; junction bases unmatched: 11. Germline V lookup: CDR1 LGHDT, CDR2 YNNKEL (reference sequence). This CDR3 is 17 amino acids long. The CDR3 sequence: CASSGNGTSGIYETQYF. The CDR3, as DNA: TGTGCCAGCAGCGGAAACGGGACTAGCGGGATCTACGAGACCCAGTACTTC.

In the case of this clonotype: Being one base from a much bigger clone, this may be a read error. V is TRBV2 and J is TRBJ2-3; D possibly matches TRBD1 or TRBD2 (5 bases each). V dropped 9 bases and J dropped 2 bases, with 18 bases sitting between them. Germline V gene data show CDR1 as SNHLY and CDR2 as FYNNEI. The CDR3 spans 15 residues. In DNA form, the CDR3 reads TGTGCCAGTCGATTTGGGGGTCTCCACACAGATACGCAGTATTTT. Protein product: CASRFGGLHTDTQYF.

V usage is TRBV28 and J usage is TRBJ1-2; a possible D gene is TRBD1 (5 bases). In germline, CDR1 is MDHEN, CDR2 SYDVKM. CDR3 length: 14 amino acids. The V end lost 6 bases, the J end lost 6 bases, and 17 bases lay between the germline ends. The CDR3 here is CASSLFRGRDGYTF. CDR3 nucleotides: TGTGCCAGCAGCCTATTCCGAGGCAGGGATGGCTACACCTTC.

This clonotype was counted between two and nine times. The V and J genes are TRBV10-2 and TRBJ1-6, with D perhaps matching TRBD1 (6 bases). Germline assignment: CDR1 WSHSY and CDR2 SAAADI. This CDR3 is built from 14 residues. Trimming pared 2 bases from V and 9 bases from J, leaving 11 bases between. This CDR3 reads CASSEGGGGSPLHF. The CDR3 nucleotides read TGCGCCAGCAGTGAGGGGGGAGGGGGTTCACCCCTCCACTTT.

This clonotype was detected many times. The genes are TRBV27 and TRBJ2-7, with D tentatively TRBD1 (5 bases). Germline CDR1 reads MNHEY; CDR2 reads SMNVEV (reference sequence). Trimming stripped 5 bases from V and 4 bases from J, with 21 bases between. This CDR3 is 16 amino acids long. CDR3 nucleotide sequence: TGTGCCAGCAGTAGTACAGGACCCGTTGCGGCGTACGAGCAGTACTTC. Protein sequence: CASSSTGPVAAYEQYF.